These 23 T cell receptor beta chains came from one sample sequenced in a study of post-analysis software for immune sequencing data. Study-level results: Compared with controls, patients had more of roughly 5 TRBV segments, including TRBV5-6, TRBV5-1 and TRBV20-1.

No antigens are known for them. Prepared TCR beta cDNA libraries contained unique molecular identifiers. TCRdb analysed the PCR reads with MiXCR anew, one entry per CDR3 protein. The sample carries roughly 800,000 distinct CDR3 sequences, 30% recorded once. Sequencing was done on a sample of blood. These receptors came from a girl between 5 and 17 years old with multiple sclerosis.

V and J are TRBV10-3 and TRBJ2-1; 7 positions match TRBD1. The CDR3 is 14 amino acids. Trimming cost V 6 bases and J 0 bases; bases outside gene matches: 2. From germline, CDR1 is ENHRY and CDR2 SYGVKD. The CDR3 spells CAIRTGSSYNEQFF. The CDR3 DNA is TGTGCCATCAGGACAGGGTCCTCCTACAATGAGCAGTTCTTC.

This chain joins TRBV7-6 and TRBJ1-6; D remains unclear. The germline V and J ends were trimmed by 3 bases and 5 bases, with 5 bases remaining between them. The germline V gene encodes CDR1 SGHVS and CDR2 FNYEAQ. The CDR3 consists of 13 residues. CDR3 bases: TGTGCCAGCAGCTTCGGAAATAATTCACCCCTCCACTTT. Its translation is CASSFGNNSPLHF.

There are many counts of this clonotype. This rearrangement joins TRBV4-2 to TRBJ2-1, with 8 bases lining up with TRBD2. The germline CDR1 and CDR2 sequences are LGHNA and YNFKEQ. Losses at the gene ends were 0 bases for V and 4 bases for J; bases not matched to a gene: 5. This CDR3 has 16 amino acids. For the CDR3, the DNA is TGTGCCAGCAGCCAAGATCAGGCGGGGGGTTACAATGAGCAGTTCTTC. Translating it yields CASSQDQAGGYNEQFF.

This clonotype was seen a handful of times. The chain employs TRBV29-1 and TRBJ2-5, with 7 bases matching TRBD1. The CDR3 length is 14 residues. Germline CDR1 reads SQVTM; CDR2 reads ANQGSEA. J lost 5 bases, V lost 4 bases, and 10 bases had no gene match. CDR3 coding DNA: TGCAGCGTTGCATCGACAGGGTCTTGGGAGACCCAGTACTTC. This codes for CSVASTGSWETQYF. The variable domain in full, completed from reference TRBV29-1 and TRBJ2-5, reads SAVISQKPSRDICQRGTSLTIQCQVDSQVTMMFWYRQQPGQSLTLIATANQGSEATYESGFVIDKFPISRPNLTFSTLTVSNMSPEDSSIYLCSVASTGSWETQYFGPGTRLLVL.

This clonotype was counted ten times or more. The chain is built from TRBV7-2 and TRBJ2-3, with D uncertain. There are 14 residues in the CDR3. Germline CDR1 SGHTA, CDR2 FQGNSA. V lost 5 bases and J 3 bases, leaving 12 bases between the germline ends. CDR3 region: CASSRKVRTDTQYF. DNA of the CDR3: TGTGCCAGCAGCCGCAAGGTCCGTACAGATACGCAGTATTTT.

In its sample, this clonotype was seen a few times. J is TRBJ1-2 and V is TRBV6-5; D not certain. V lost 2 bases and J 6 bases, leaving 19 bases between the germline ends. Germline assignment: CDR1 MNHEY and CDR2 SVGAGI. There are 16 residues in the CDR3. In DNA, the CDR3 is TGTGCCAGCAGTTACACTCCCTTTGGCAGTCGGGATGGCTACACCTTC. This sequence encodes CASSYTPFGSRDGYTF.

The V call is TRBV7-2, the J call TRBJ1-1; weak D call: TRBD1 (6 bases). The CDR3 is 15 amino acids. Germline CDR1 reads SGHTA; CDR2 reads FQGNSA. Between the trimmed V and J ends, which lost 1 base and 4 bases, there was a span of 13 bases. The CDR3 DNA reads as TGTGCCAGCAGCTTAGGGCCAGGGGCGGGCACTGAAGCTTTCTTT. It encodes CASSLGPGAGTEAFF.

This clonotype showed up just a few times. V is TRBV7-9 and J is TRBJ2-1; either TRBD1 or TRBD2 may fit D (5 bases each). CDR1 is SEHNR and CDR2 is FQNEAQ in the germline V gene (reference sequence). V was trimmed by 4 bases and J by 8 bases, leaving 24 bases between them. There are 17 residues in the CDR3. DNA for the CDR3: TGTGCCAGCAGCTCGTTACCCGGGACCACCGATAGGGATGAGCAGTTCTTC. Its protein is CASSSLPGTTDRDEQFF.

The chain is built from TRBV12-3 or TRBV12-4 and TRBJ1-6; 7 bases line up with TRBD1. This CDR3 region has 12 residues. With V trimmed by 3 bases and J by 18 bases, 8 bases remained unmatched. The CDR3: CASSFPGDSSHF. DNA of the CDR3: TGTGCCAGCAGTTTCCCGGGGGACAGCTCCCACTTT.

This clonotype has more than one count but fewer than ten. The chain couples TRBV11-2 to TRBJ2-5; the D gene is possibly TRBD2 (5 bases). Germline-derived CDR1 and CDR2 are SGHAT and FQNNGV. The length of the CDR3 is 11 residues. With 5 bases removed from V and 7 bases from J, the gap between germline ends came to 8 bases. DNA for the CDR3: TGTGCCAGCAGCGCCGGAGGGACCCAGTACTTC. Its protein is CASSAGGTQYF.

The chain employs TRBV28 and TRBJ1-2; D perhaps matches TRBD1 (6 bases). The germline CDR1 and CDR2 sequences are MDHEN and SYDVKM. Trimming cost V 10 bases and J 4 bases, with 13 bases left between them. This CDR3 has 12 residues. CDR3 sequence: CATSDSLYGYTF. CDR3 DNA: TGTGCCACTTCGGACAGCCTCTATGGCTACACCTTC.

This chain joins TRBV5-6 and TRBJ2-7; D is perhaps TRBD1 (6 bases). Germline V CDR1 and CDR2: SGHDT, YYEEEE. The CDR3 extends over 15 amino acids. Trimming took 0 bases from V and 3 from J, leaving 13 bases between them. As DNA, the CDR3 is TGTGCCAGCAGCTTGGCCGGGACAACCCACTACGAGCAGTACTTC. It translates to CASSLAGTTHYEQYF.

The chain carries TRBV7-9 and TRBJ1-1; 9 bases line up with TRBD1. Trimming cost V 5 bases and J 5 bases; bases outside gene matches: 9. This CDR3 region has 15 residues. Germline V CDR1 and CDR2: SEHNR, FQNEAQ (reference sequence). CDR3 sequence (DNA): TGTGCCAGCAGCGCACAGGGGGCGCGGTCGACTGAAGCTTTCTTT. Its translation is CASSAQGARSTEAFF.

The chain employs TRBV24-1 and TRBJ2-7; no definite D call. CDR3 size: 14 residues. Germline CDR1 is KGHDR and CDR2 is SFDVKD. V was shortened by 5 bases and J by 2 bases, with 12 bases between the two germline ends. The CDR3, as DNA: TGTGCCACCAGTGCCGGCGGCGGTCCCTACGAGCAGTACTTC. This gives the protein CATSAGGGPYEQYF.

This clonotype showed up just a few times. This chain joins TRBV27 and TRBJ2-1, with D perhaps being TRBD1 or TRBD2 (7 bases each). Germline values: CDR1 MNHEY, CDR2 SMNVEV (reference sequence). The CDR3 is 17 amino acids. The ends were cut back, 5 bases at V and 5 bases at J, with 22 bases in the middle. The CDR3 here is CASSHKGAGALNNEQFF. In DNA form, the CDR3 reads TGTGCCAGCAGTCATAAGGGGGCGGGAGCCCTAAACAATGAGCAGTTCTTC.

The gene calls are TRBV20-1 and TRBJ1-2, with no clear D. This CDR3 is built from 15 residues. Looked up from germline, CDR1 is DFQATT and CDR2 is SNEGSKA (reference sequence). Trimming shortened V by 4 bases and J by 3 bases, and 18 bases separated the two germline ends. This CDR3 is CSAKPEGYPYYGYTF. The CDR3 coding sequence is TGCAGTGCTAAACCAGAGGGTTACCCGTACTATGGCTACACCTTC.

This chain connects TRBV27 to TRBJ2-4, with D perhaps matching TRBD1 (5 bases). Germline CDR1 is MNHEY and CDR2 is SMNVEV (reference sequence). Between the trimmed V and J ends, which lost 0 bases and 2 bases, there was a span of 11 bases. This CDR3 has 16 amino acids. CDR3 coding DNA: TGTGCCAGCAGTTTATCGGGGCAACTCTCCAAAAACATTCAGTACTTC. It translates to CASSLSGQLSKNIQYF.

CDR3 protein: CASSLIGPYNEQFF. CDR3 DNA: TGTGCCAGCAGTTTAATAGGCCCTTACAATGAGCAGTTCTTC. The V call is TRBV27, the J call TRBJ2-1; no reliable D call. Trimming stripped 2 bases from V and 4 bases from J, with 9 bases between. The germline V gene encodes CDR1 MNHEY and CDR2 SMNVEV (reference sequence). The CDR3 is 14 amino acids.

The V call is TRBV29-1, the J call TRBJ2-7, with D perhaps being TRBD1 or TRBD2 (7 bases each). The CDR3 consists of 14 residues. Germline lookup yields CDR1 SQVTM and CDR2 ANQGSEA. Trimming took 4 bases from V and 6 from J, leaving 19 bases between them. The DNA of the CDR3 is TGCAGCGTTGGGGGGGGGACAGTCGTGGGCGAGCAGTACTTC. Translating it yields CSVGGGTVVGEQYF.

This clonotype was observed once. The chain combines TRBV20-1 with TRBJ2-1, with D perhaps TRBD1 (6 bases). Germline V gene lookup returns CDR1 DFQATT and CDR2 SNEGSKA (reference sequence). Between the trimmed V and J ends, which lost 6 bases and 2 bases, there was a span of 20 bases. CDR3 length equals 16 residues. For the CDR3, the DNA is TGCAGTGCCAGGACGGCCCCCGGGACACCCTACAATGAGCAGTTCTTC. As protein: CSARTAPGTPYNEQFF.

This clonotype has a handful of counts. V usage is TRBV7-2 and J usage is TRBJ2-1, with TRBD1 matching 7 bases. Germline values: CDR1 SGHTA, CDR2 FQGNSA. Trimming at V came to 0 bases and at J to 2 bases, leaving 1 base not matched to a gene. CDR3 length equals 15 residues. The CDR3 loop is CASSLAGTAYNEQFF. Written as DNA, the CDR3 is TGTGCCAGCAGCTTAGCCGGGACAGCCTACAATGAGCAGTTCTTC.

Comments on this clonotype: A much larger clone differs from this one at a single base, so this may be a read error. V gene TRBV12-3 or TRBV12-4 combines with J gene TRBJ2-3; 7 positions match TRBD1. The CDR3 length is 15 residues. J lost 2 bases, V lost 3 bases, and 5 bases had no gene match. The CDR3 reads CASSFDRAFTDTQYF. The CDR3 DNA reads TGTGCCAGCAGTTTTGACAGGGCCTTCACAGATACGCAGTATTTT.

Comments on this clonotype: The junction differs from germline at one of its ends, possibly a read error. The gene calls are TRBV7-2 and TRBJ1-2; 8 bases align to TRBD1. CDR1 and CDR2 (germline): SGHTA, FQGNSA. This CDR3 contains 13 residues. The chain's CDR3 is CASSSRTGRGYAF. The CDR3 DNA follows: TGTGCCAGCAGCTCCCGGACAGGGAGAGGCTACGCCTTC.